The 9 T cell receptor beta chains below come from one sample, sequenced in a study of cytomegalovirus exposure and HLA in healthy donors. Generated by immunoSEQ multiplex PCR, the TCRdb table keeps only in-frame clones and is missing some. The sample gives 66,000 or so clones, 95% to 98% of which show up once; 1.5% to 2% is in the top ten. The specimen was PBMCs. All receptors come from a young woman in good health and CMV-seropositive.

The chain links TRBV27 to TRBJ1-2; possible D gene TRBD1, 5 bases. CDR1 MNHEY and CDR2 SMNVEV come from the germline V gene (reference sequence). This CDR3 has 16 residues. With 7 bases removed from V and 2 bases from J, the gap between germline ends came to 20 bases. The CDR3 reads CASITFGRGTNYGYTF. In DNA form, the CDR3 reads TGTGCCAGCATTACCTTCGGGAGAGGGACCAACTATGGCTACACCTTC.

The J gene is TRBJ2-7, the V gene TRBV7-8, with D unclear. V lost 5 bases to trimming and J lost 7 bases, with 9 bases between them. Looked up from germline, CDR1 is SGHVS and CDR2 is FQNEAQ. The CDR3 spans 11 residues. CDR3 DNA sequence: TGTGCCAGCAGCGGTTCGAGGGAGCAGTACTTC. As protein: CASSGSREQYF.

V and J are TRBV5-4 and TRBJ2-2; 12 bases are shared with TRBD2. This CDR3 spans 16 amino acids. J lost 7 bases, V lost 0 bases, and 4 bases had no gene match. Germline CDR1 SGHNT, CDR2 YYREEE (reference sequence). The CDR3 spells CASSLGLAGAFGELFF. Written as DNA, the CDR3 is TGTGCCAGCAGCTTGGGACTAGCGGGAGCGTTCGGGGAGCTGTTTTTT.

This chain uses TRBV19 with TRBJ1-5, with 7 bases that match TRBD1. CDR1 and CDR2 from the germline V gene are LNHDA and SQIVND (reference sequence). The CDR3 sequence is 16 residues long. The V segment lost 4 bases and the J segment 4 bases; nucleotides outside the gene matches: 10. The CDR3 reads CASSRRTGMQNQPQHF. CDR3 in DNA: TGTGCCAGTAGTAGAAGGACAGGTATGCAAAATCAGCCCCAGCATTTT.

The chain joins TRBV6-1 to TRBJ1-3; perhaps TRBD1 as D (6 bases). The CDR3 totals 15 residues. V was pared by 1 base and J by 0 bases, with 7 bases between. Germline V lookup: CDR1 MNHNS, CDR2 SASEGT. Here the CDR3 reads CASSEGTASGNTIYF. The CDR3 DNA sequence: TGTGCCAGCAGTGAAGGGACAGCCTCTGGAAACACCATATATTTT.

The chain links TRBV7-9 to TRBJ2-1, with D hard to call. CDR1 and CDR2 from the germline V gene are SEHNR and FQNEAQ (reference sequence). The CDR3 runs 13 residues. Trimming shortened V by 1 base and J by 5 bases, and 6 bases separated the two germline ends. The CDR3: CASSLELHNEQFF. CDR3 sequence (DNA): TGTGCCAGCAGCTTAGAACTTCACAATGAGCAGTTCTTC.

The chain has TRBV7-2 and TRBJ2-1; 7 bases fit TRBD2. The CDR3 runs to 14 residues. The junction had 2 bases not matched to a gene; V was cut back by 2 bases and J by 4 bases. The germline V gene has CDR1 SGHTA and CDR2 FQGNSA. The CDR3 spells CASSLIGRYNEQFF. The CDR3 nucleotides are TGTGCCAGCAGCTTAATCGGGAGGTACAATGAGCAGTTCTTC. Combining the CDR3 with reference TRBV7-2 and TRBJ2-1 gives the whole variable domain GAGVSQSPSNKVTEKGKDVELRCDPISGHTALYWYRQSLGQGLEFLIYFQGNSAPDKSGLPSDRFSAERTGGSVSTLTIQRTQQEDSAVYLCASSLIGRYNEQFFGPGTRLTVL.

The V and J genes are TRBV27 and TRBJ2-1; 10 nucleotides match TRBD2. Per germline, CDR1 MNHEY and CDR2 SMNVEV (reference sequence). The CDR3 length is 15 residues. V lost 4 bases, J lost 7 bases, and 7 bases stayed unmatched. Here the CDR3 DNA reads TGTGCCAGCAGTTCCTCGGGACTAGCGCGGAATGAGCAGTTCTTC. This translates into CASSSSGLARNEQFF.

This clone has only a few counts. CDR3 bases: TGTGCCAGCAGTGAAGTAGCGGACACCGGGGAGCTGTTTTTT. Protein: CASSEVADTGELFF. The rearrangement links TRBV6-4 to TRBJ2-2; D possibly corresponds to TRBD2 (6 bases). Deletions cut 3 bases from V and 3 bases from J, with 8 bases between. Germline CDR1 is MRHNA and CDR2 is SNTAGT. This CDR3 spans 14 amino acids.